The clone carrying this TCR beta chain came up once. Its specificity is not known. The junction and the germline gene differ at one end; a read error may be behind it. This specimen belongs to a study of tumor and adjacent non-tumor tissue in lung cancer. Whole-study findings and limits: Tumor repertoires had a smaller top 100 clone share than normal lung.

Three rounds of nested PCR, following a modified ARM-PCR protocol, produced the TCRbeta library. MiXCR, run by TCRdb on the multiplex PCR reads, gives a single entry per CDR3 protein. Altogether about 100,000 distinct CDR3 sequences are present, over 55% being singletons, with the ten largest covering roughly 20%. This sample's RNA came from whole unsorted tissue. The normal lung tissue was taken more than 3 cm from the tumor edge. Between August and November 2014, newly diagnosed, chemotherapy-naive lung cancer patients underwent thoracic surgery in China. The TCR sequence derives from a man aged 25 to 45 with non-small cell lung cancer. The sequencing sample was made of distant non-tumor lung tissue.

The CDR3 region has the DNA TGTGCCAGTAGTGACTCAGCGAGAGGCACAGATACGCAGTATTTT. Its translation: CASSDSARGTDTQYF. V usage is TRBV6-4 and J usage is TRBJ2-3; no clear D gene. Germline lookup yields CDR1 MRHNA and CDR2 SNTAGT. The CDR3 contains 15 residues.